This T cell receptor beta chain was captured in a study of vaccination effects on CD4 cells after COVID-19. Background on the study: Two convalescent patients each provided a sample, at 16 days and at one week before vaccination. Notes on the study in general: No early post-infection timepoints were available in the study, which also included few convalescent patients.

Antigen-specific CD4+ T cells were expanded (with viral peptide pools) by the ViraFEST assay ahead of sequencing. Investigators separated out CD4+ T cells once 9 to 11 days of culture had passed. The person acquired a PCR-confirmed SARS-CoV-2 infection between March and December 2020. Clones were sequenced by immunoSEQ multiplex PCR, and TCRdb holds only the in-frame ones, with some missing. The table shows more than 20,000 clones, with approximately 69% occurring only once. With respect to this clone: Its antigen is not identified.

Germline assignment: CDR1 SQVTM and CDR2 ANQGSEA. V lost 7 bases and J lost 5, with 14 bases in between. This CDR3 has 13 amino acids. The input for sequencing was CD4+ T cells from PBMCs cultured with SARS-CoV-2 spike peptides, taken before COVID-19 vaccination. The clonotype originates from a human donor who had a prior SARS-CoV-2 infection. The chain has TRBV29-1 and TRBJ1-4, with a tentative D call TRBD1 (5 bases). The CDR3 DNA is TGCAGCGGAGGGACGGGGTGGAATGAAAAACTGTTTTTT. Amino acids: CSGGTGWNEKLFF.